This T cell receptor beta chain was observed in a study of cytomegalovirus exposure and HLA in healthy donors (dated by TCRdb to about 2017). Background for the entire study: An earlier analysis of some 620 of the donors reported 276 Gb of sequence data and 100 million to 120 million unique TCR beta sequences obtained from 180 million or so T cells. Rather than using new phenotypic data, the later analysis identified candidate immune exposures from TCR beta sequences and from how often those sequences occurred across donors. Across under 500 genotyped donors of the cohort, an average of about 250,000 unique TCR beta nucleotide sequences per donor were sequenced, and approximately 17% of those sequences were non-productive. The genetic ancestry cluster associated with self-reported Caucasian donors included roughly 84% of the 350 to 500 genotyped donors. The study combined high-throughput TCR immunosequencing, statistical association of individual TCRs with disease status, and machine learning to predict cytomegalovirus infection status. Roughly 5 DR-DQ haplotypes were handled as single units for association and clustering, since linkage in the cohort was strong. The number of donors typed differed by locus, with 629-630 for A, B, C, DRB1 and DQB1, around 520 for DQA1, some 570 for DPA1, and some 450 for DPB1. Roughly 300 gigabases of sequencing data and 70 million to 100 million unique TCR sequences made up an early release that covered around 640 HLA-typed donors. The aim of the study was to test whether cataloging public T cell receptors could identify signatures of past pathogen exposure. A later genetic analysis used genome-wide SNP genotypes for about 60% of the roughly 700 donors, treating that subset as a discovery cohort. Every discovery cohort repertoire had been produced on one sequencing platform. The study profiled the T cell repertoires of 500 to 800 subjects by immunosequencing and related them to cytomegalovirus serostatus. HLA typing covered class I and class II loci at four-digit resolution. A later analysis re-examined previously published TCR beta repertoires from around 670 donors and added high-resolution HLA genotyping to investigate patterns of TCR occurrence. Besides the first cohort of under 700 subjects, a separate validation cohort made up of 120 or so different subjects was used. In an earlier analysis of 500 to 650 of the donors, high-throughput TCR beta sequencing was used to judge whether each TCR beta V gene segment behaved as functional or pseudogenic. Donor age, sex, ethnicity and CMV serostatus were collected together with the repertoire data.

Summary of the overall study and its limitations: The presence/absence analyses assumed that sequencing depth was roughly uniform across donors, and that assumption may not be true. Some IMGT-functional V segments, including TRBV6-2 and TRBV6-3, could not be distinguished by the 87-base-pair reads and were therefore excluded. The authors suggested that the approach could potentially be extended to other disease states and immunological phenotypes. In a later analysis, the rate of TCR association differed among HLA loci, with DRB1 alleles having the most associated TCRs and HLA-C alleles having the fewest. Compared with the roughly 720-donor mean, donors in an Asian-associated ancestry cluster had fewer N-insertions in productive TCRs, according to a later genetic analysis. A later analysis found that HLA-associated TCR beta chains were more clonally expanded and had lower generation probabilities than equally common non-associated chains. The classifier was reported to diagnose cytomegalovirus status with high specificity and sensitivity in both the original cohort and the validation cohort. An earlier analysis of around 540 of the donors showed that most TCR beta V segments appeared in productive rearrangements either about 87% or about 30% of the time, which broadly matched IMGT annotations. A further reported finding was that TCR beta sequences accurately predicted the HLA-A and HLA-B alleles for most subjects in the first cohort. HLA typing was unavailable for some donors at each locus, so association tests used only the typed subset. V-gene and J-gene trimming of TCR beta chains was associated with a missense DCLRE1C variant in a later genetic analysis, and the association was replicated in an independent cohort. While some public TCRs were present in many individuals, most TCR sequences turned up only very rarely across donors. A later analysis associated approximately 17,000 TCR beta sequences with specific HLA alleles at a false discovery rate of 0.05. In this cohort, only TCR beta chains were sequenced, and detectable features were limited by the absence of alpha or paired-chain data. Over 15 rarely observed V segments, including chromosome 9 orphons, were excluded from the earlier analysis of several hundred of the donors because counts were too low. Assigning TCR associations to individual alleles was difficult when HLA alleles, especially DR and DQ, strongly co-occurred. A group of highly shared sequence variants was considered likely to be a technical artifact of the sequencing pipeline. In a later analysis, most CMV-associated TCR beta chains were found to appear HLA-restricted, with HLA associations seemingly driven largely by CMV exposure. Several of the top co-occurrence clusters appeared to be linked to parvovirus B19, influenza, CMV and Epstein-Barr virus, according to a later analysis. The only immune exposure information available for the cohort was CMV serostatus. Linkage disequilibrium might explain the correlated functional status among segregating V segments, but an unknown experimental factor could not be excluded. A total of some 180 TCR beta chains were listed by the study as associated with cytomegalovirus. Three of the identified cytomegalovirus-associated TCR beta chains were confirmed in vitro to be specific for cytomegalovirus antigens.

CDR1 and CDR2 (SGHRS, YFSETQ) derive from the germline V gene. V is cut back by 3 bases and J by 3 bases, with 1 base in the junction unmatched. Counted from cysteine to phenylalanine, this CDR3 has 15 amino acids. Only the CDR3 part of the read is kept: 45 bases, read in frame from the first base. The cohort comprised fewer than 700 healthy bone marrow donors. All cohort members were sampled while nominally healthy, although unrecorded immune exposures were likely present. The donor was CMV seronegative and belonged to the group of over 350 seronegative cohort members. A peripheral blood sample was provided by each donor, and peripheral blood mononuclear cells were used for TCR beta sequencing. Genomic DNA was extracted from the blood cell samples with the Qiagen DNeasy Blood Extraction Kit. Concerning this clone: What this receptor recognizes is not known. No clone much larger than this one lies a single base away; base qualities are absent.

Library method: the immunoSEQ multiplex PCR assay. A mixture of 60 forward primers for TCR Vbeta segments and 13 reverse primers for TCR Jbeta segments was used in the multiplex PCR. Amplification of the CDR3 region of rearranged TCR beta genes was performed with a multiplex PCR assay on genomic DNA. The amplified TCR beta libraries were sequenced on the Illumina HiSeq System as 87-base-pair reads. As for the authors' bioinformatics: A later analysis counted approximately 76 million unique TCR beta chains across the 700 or so repertoires, and 9 million to 14 million of these chains were shared by at least two donors. Raw reads were error-corrected and collapsed into unique sequences by a nearest-neighbor algorithm in which closely related sequences were merged to remove PCR and sequencing errors. Alignment of CDR3 sequences to IMGT reference sequences was used to assign V, D and J gene segments. For a sequence to be retained, a match of at least six nucleotides was required to both a V gene segment and a J gene segment. Rearrangements were called productive when the CDR3 lacked stop codons and stayed in frame with V and J; all others were non-productive. Following IMGT convention, CDR3 was defined as the stretch from the second conserved V-encoded cysteine up to the conserved J-encoded phenylalanine. Sequences without an unambiguous match to a single V gene segment were excluded from the earlier analysis of about 600 of the donors. In an earlier analysis of 587 of the donors, a V segment was called functional when productive rearrangements were above 56.7%, and segregating when the standard deviation between donors exceeded 5%. A statistical classification framework was developed to diagnose cytomegalovirus status using the catalog of TCR beta chain sequences. In a later analysis, V and J genes were assigned by comparing TCR nucleotide sequences against IMGT/GENE-DB human TR gene sequences. Using the TCRdist pipeline, a later analysis assigned CDR3 sequences along with most-parsimonious VDJ recombination scenarios. In a later analysis, each TCR beta chain was defined by its CDR3 amino acid sequence together with its V-gene family, and reads lacking a unique V-gene family were excluded. A later analysis removed several hundred highly shared, low-generation-probability nucleotide sequences to deal with suspected cross-contamination and a sequencing artifact. In a later analysis, a clonal expansion index for each public chain was calculated from normalized within-repertoire ranks of inferred template counts. In a later analysis, generation probabilities were computed using a VDJ recombination model fitted to out-of-frame rearrangements, and the results were checked against IGoR. In a later analysis, TCR-TCR, TCR-HLA and TCR-CMV co-occurrence was scored with hypergeometric tests, and a repertoire-size bias correction was applied to TCR pairs. False discovery rates were estimated in a later analysis by permuting HLA or CMV assignments 20 times. In a later analysis, co-occurring TCRs were grouped using DBSCAN, and TCRdist sequence similarity was added for clustering within HLA-allele-positive subsets. Co-occurrence clustering excluded repertoires with fewer than 30,000 or more than 120,000 public chains, plus five with anomalous nucleotide sharing. TCRdb holds this immuneACCESS table with in-frame rearrangements only. Some clones are missing; in checked studies, unresolved V genes explain under half, and the rest has no known cause. V and J calls and clone size are as listed in that table; D and trimming were resolved from the DNA. Counted in this sample were around 150,000 clones; roughly 90% of them appeared once. Around 0.5% of the sample belongs to the ten largest clones.

The chain couples TRBV5-1 to TRBJ2-1; 12 central nucleotides agree with TRBD2. The sequencing input was PBMCs. The receptor's source is a woman aged 40 to 49 in good health and CMV-seronegative. CDR3 region: CASSSGLAGYNEQFF. Read as DNA, the sequence is TGCGCCAGCAGCTCGGGACTAGCGGGCTACAATGAGCAGTTCTTC.